This passage covers 4 T cell receptor beta chains from one sample sequenced in a study of blood T cell repertoires in COVID-19. TCRdb keeps only in-frame clones here, not all; method: immunoSEQ multiplex PCR. The top ten clones hold more than 7.5% of a sample with 150,000 to 200,000 clones, roughly 87% of them seen once. The specimen was peripheral blood. These receptor sequences come from a woman in her 70s with acute or convalescent COVID-19.

The chain employs TRBV4-3 and TRBJ1-1; possible D gene TRBD1, 6 bases. The CDR3 totals 13 residues. Germline CDR1 and CDR2: LGHNA and YSLEER. V shed 5 bases and J shed 5 bases, with 12 bases lying between them. The CDR3 spells CASSYRVGTEAFF. DNA of the CDR3: TGCGCCAGCAGCTACAGGGTTGGGACTGAAGCTTTCTTT.

This chain connects TRBV19 to TRBJ1-4; TRBD1 might be the D (6 bases). This CDR3 is 12 amino acids long. V was cut by 7 bases and J by 4 bases, with 7 bases left in between. Germline V gene data show CDR1 as LNHDA and CDR2 as SQIVND (reference sequence). The CDR3: CASKDSNEKLFF. The CDR3 DNA reads TGTGCCAGTAAGGACAGTAATGAAAAACTGTTTTTT.

On this clone: One junction end disagrees with the germline gene, perhaps due to a read error. V usage is TRBV7-2 and J usage is TRBJ2-7, with 11 nucleotides matching TRBD2. Germline CDR1 is SGHTA and CDR2 is FQGNSA. The CDR3 spans 13 residues. The CDR3 coding sequence is TGTGCCAGCAGGTTAGCGGGGGGGTACGAGCAGTACTTC. This translates into CASRLAGGYEQYF.

This clone was found a few times. This rearrangement joins TRBV5-6 to TRBJ1-6; 9 bases are shared with TRBD1. The CDR3 covers 17 residues. The germline CDR1 and CDR2 sequences are SGHDT and YYEEEE. The ends lost 4 bases at V and 5 bases at J; junction bases unmatched: 10. CDR3 bases: TGTGCCAGCAGCGTCTCGGCGGGACAGGGTCATAATTCACCCCTCCACTTT. Translated, it gives CASSVSAGQGHNSPLHF. Complete variable domain (other parts from reference TRBV5-6 and TRBJ1-6): DAGVTQSPTHLIKTRGQQVTLRCSPKSGHDTVSWYQQALGQGPQFIFQYYEEEERQRGNFPDRFSGHQFPNYSSELNVNALLLGDSALYLCASSVSAGQGHNSPLHFGNGTRLTVT.